The clone carrying this TCR beta chain was seen repeatedly, ten times or more. The data belong to a study of CD8 T cells in ankylosing spondylitis. The V end lost 3 bases, the J end lost 4 bases, and 12 bases lay between the germline ends. The CDR3 is 14 amino acids. Using its own MiXCR run on the 5' RACE reads, TCRdb lists one record per CDR3 protein. The table has about 130,000 distinct CDR3 sequences, 6% to 8.5% seen once; the top ten hold 12%. This clonotype originated in a female donor with ankylosing spondylitis or in good health (not recorded which). This sequence joins TRBV12-3 or TRBV12-4 and TRBJ1-2; perhaps TRBD1 as D (5 bases). The sequenced sample consisted of blood, either unsorted or a sorted T cell fraction (not recorded which). The CDR3 DNA sequence: TGTGCCAGCAGTTTCATGCAGGGACTCTATGGCTACACCTTC. Its protein is CASSFMQGLYGYTF.